The T cell receptor beta chain described here comes from a study of molecular identifiers for immune sequencing clone quantification. TCRdb passed the PCR reads through MiXCR, listing each CDR3 protein once. The sample yields almost 20,000 distinct CDR3 sequences, roughly 20% seen once. Deletions cut 0 bases from V and 0 bases from J, with 12 bases between. Germline lookup yields CDR1 LGHDT and CDR2 YNNKEL (reference sequence). This CDR3 region has 17 residues. In this sample, this clonotype turned up many times. The receptor's source is a human donor in good health. Some libraries in this study had Jurkat cell RNA spiked in. The sequencing sample was made of naive CD8+ T cells from blood, with Jurkat cell RNA spiked in. Subset: FACS-sorted CD8+CD4-CCR7+CD45RA+ naive T cells. The J gene is TRBJ2-1, the V gene TRBV3-1, with TRBD1 as a possible D gene (5 bases). CDR3 sequence reads: CASSQDWGGNSYNEQFF. The CDR3 coding sequence is TGTGCCAGCAGCCAAGACTGGGGCGGCAACTCCTACAATGAGCAGTTCTTC.